One TCR beta chain is described in this entry. Its antigen is unknown. This CDR3 is 13 amino acids long. V lost 7 bases, J lost 5 bases, and 14 bases lay in between. Germline assignment: CDR1 ENHRY and CDR2 SYGVKD. The TCR beta CDR3 regions underwent amplification using RNA transcripts as the source. First-round RT-PCR with HTBI primers amplified the TCR CDR3 region. TCRdb reanalysed the multiplex PCR reads using MiXCR and keeps one entry per CDR3 protein. Here the sample spans 490,000 or so distinct CDR3 sequences, over 45% being singletons. This sample was included in a study of T cells in Graves' hyperthyroidism and ophthalmopathy. The study, taken as a whole, reports: Also found in blood were most expanded thyroid clonotypes above 0.001.

This clonotype originated in an adult woman with Graves' disease, either hyperthyroidism or ophthalmopathy (not recorded which). J is TRBJ2-5 and V is TRBV10-3; no firm D call. The sequencing input was peripheral blood or thyroid tissue (not recorded which). Written as DNA, the CDR3 is TGTGCCATCAATCGCGCGATCGGGGAGACCCAGTACTTC. Translating it yields CAINRAIGETQYF.